These T cell receptor beta chains were read from a single sample in a study of shared clonotypes between healthy human individuals. This table comes from immunoSEQ multiplex PCR, and its TCRdb copy is limited to in-frame clones, with some not included. The table records some 680,000 clones, more than 70% of them present only once. What was sequenced was memory CD4+ T cells sorted from blood. Receptors were obtained from a woman aged 25 to 39 in good health. Both conserved end residues are trimmed from each CDR3. Each record gives: clone size, V gene, J gene, CDR3 protein. A row's size may be missing; if present it is once, few, many or a size class.

-	TRBV28	TRBJ1-1	ATLFYTEAF
once	TRBV27	TRBJ2-5	ASSLSMQGARETQY
-	TRBV28	TRBJ2-7	ASSRLANTYEQY
-	TRBV28	TRBJ2-7	ASSRTAYEQY
-	TRBV10-1	TRBJ2-7	ASSGNRDSHEQY
-	TRBV7-8	TRBJ1-1	ASTLTGGNTEAF
-	TRBV11-2	TRBJ2-1	ASSPGLAGANEQF
once	TRBV4-1	TRBJ2-7	ASSQDPGLGKY
-	TRBV29-1	TRBJ2-2	SVTGNANTGELF
-	TRBV18	TRBJ2-7	ASSGTDYYEQY
-	TRBV2	TRBJ2-3	ASSDLDRAGDTQY
few	TRBV5-4	TRBJ1-4	ASSLRAGEKLF
once	TRBV7-9	TRBJ1-2	ASSQWTDNYGYT
-	TRBV28	TRBJ1-4	ASSLASTNEKLF
-	TRBV27	TRBJ2-6	ASSLQRDRAGANVLT
-	TRBV7-6	TRBJ2-1	ASSLVAGDYNEQF
-	TRBV5-8	TRBJ1-4	ASSLRNEKLF
-	TRBV6-1	TRBJ2-3	ASSHDRVPTDTQY
-	TRBV4-1	TRBJ1-2	ASSPFEDRFYGYT
few	TRBV2	TRBJ2-7	ASTSGTGGLEQY
-	TRBV6-1	TRBJ1-5	ASTDLTGDQPQH
-	TRBV29-1	TRBJ1-1	SGEGTNTEAF
-	TRBV2	TRBJ2-4	ASRFLAKNIQY
few	TRBV19	TRBJ2-5	ASGSIQGGVETQY
-	TRBV19	TRBJ2-6	ASSTSSFSSGANVLT
-	TRBV6-6	TRBJ1-2	ASATTGVNYGYT
-	TRBV5-4	TRBJ2-7	ASSFPSGGEQY
-	TRBV28	TRBJ1-1	ASSDRVGFLGEAF
once	TRBV19	TRBJ1-1	ASSATGGVGEAF
-	TRBV27	TRBJ1-2	ASSLERGGGYT
-	TRBV4-1	TRBJ1-1	ASSPGQGARAF
-	TRBV27	TRBJ1-1	ASTDRARMNTEAF
-	TRBV5-1	TRBJ2-7	ASSSLAERNEQY
-	TRBV28	TRBJ1-4	ASSFRSGSGEKLF
-	TRBV10-1	TRBJ2-7	ASLQFYSGRAHEQY
-	TRBV7-2	TRBJ2-7	ASSRTSYEQY